These 5 T cell receptor beta chains share one sample of origin, sequenced in a study of cytomegalovirus exposure and HLA in healthy donors. It was with 60 Vbeta and 13 Jbeta primers that the PCR ran. TCRdb keeps only in-frame clones here, not all; method: immunoSEQ multiplex PCR. The repertoire holds 100,000 to 120,000 clones, with 60% to 85% as singletons. The material sequenced was PBMCs. The origin of the receptors is a man aged 40-55 years in good health and CMV-seronegative.

This clone was recorded only once. V is TRBV19 and J is TRBJ2-1, with TRBD2 matching over 10 bases. CDR1 is LNHDA and CDR2 is SQIVND in the germline V gene (reference sequence). V was pared by 4 bases and J by 6 bases, with 15 bases of the junction left unmatched. The CDR3 length is 18 residues. CDR3 sequence reads: CASSTQPPGLARFNEQFF. The CDR3 nucleotides read TGTGCCAGTAGTACCCAGCCACCGGGACTAGCGAGATTCAATGAGCAGTTCTTC. The whole variable domain, filled in from reference TRBV19 and TRBJ2-1, reads DGGITQSPKYLFRKEGQNVTLSCEQNLNHDAMYWYRQDPGQGLRLIYYSQIVNDFQKGDIAEGYSVSREKKESFPLTVTSAQKNPTAFYLCASSTQPPGLARFNEQFFGPGTRLTVL.

The chain links TRBV10-1 to TRBJ2-1; 10 positions agree with TRBD2. This CDR3 spans 14 amino acids. Germline V CDR1 and CDR2: WNHNN, SYGVQD (reference sequence). After removal of 6 bases from V and 10 bases from J, the junction contained 9 bases not matched to a gene. The CDR3 region has the DNA TGCGCCAGCAGAGACTCAAAGCGGGGGGGCGAGCAGTTCTTC. As protein: CASRDSKRGGEQFF.

The V call is TRBV5-1, the J call TRBJ2-7; possible D gene TRBD2, 5 bases. V was trimmed by 0 bases and J by 1 base, leaving 8 bases between them. This CDR3 spans 14 amino acids. Germline V lookup: CDR1 SGHRS, CDR2 YFSETQ. CDR3 amino acids: CASSLGPGSYEQYF. CDR3 in DNA: TGCGCCAGCAGCTTGGGTCCGGGATCCTACGAGCAGTACTTC. The whole variable domain, filled in from reference TRBV5-1 and TRBJ2-7, reads KAGVTQTPRYLIKTRGQQVTLSCSPISGHRSVSWYQQTPGQGLQFLFEYFSETQRNKGNFPGRFSGRQFSNSRSEMNVSTLELGDSALYLCASSLGPGSYEQYFGPGTRLTVT.

The J gene is TRBJ2-3, the V gene TRBV18, with 12 nucleotides matching TRBD2. V shed 3 bases, J shed 5 bases, and the junction held 6 bases outside the gene matches. CDR3 length equals 16 residues. Germline V gene lookup returns CDR1 KGHSH and CDR2 LQKENI. The DNA of the CDR3 is TGTGCCAGCTCACCCCTGGGACTAGCGGGTGGAGATACGCAGTATTTT. This gives the protein CASSPLGLAGGDTQYF.

In nucleotides, the CDR3 is TGTGCCAGCAGTCATGGACTAGGGTCGAAAGAGACCCAGTACTTC. This gives the protein CASSHGLGSKETQYF. The gene calls are TRBV11-2 and TRBJ2-5; 7 bases match TRBD2. Per germline, CDR1 SGHAT and CDR2 FQNNGV. The trim removed 6 bases at V and 3 bases at J, leaving 10 bases unmatched. The CDR3 totals 15 residues.